The present entry profiles one T cell receptor beta chain with its context. Its antigen is as yet unknown. This sample is part of a study of beta chain features in type 1 diabetes. Study observations and caveats: Unsettled here was the matter of whether HLA type influences TCRB rearrangement. TCRB CDR3s from Type 1 diabetes patients were moderately but significantly shorter in all four CD4+ subsets.

Trimming left V 6 bases short and J 3 bases short, with 12 bases between. Germline V gene sequence: CDR1 SGHDT, CDR2 YYEEEE. CDR3 length equals 13 residues. TCRB transcripts that were expressed got sequenced, as all of the isolated RNA had been reverse transcribed. Roughly 3.6 million reads were obtained on average from naive, central memory and regulatory T cell samples. Assay: immunoSEQ multiplex PCR; the TCRdb copy retains only in-frame clones and omits some. In the table there are nearly 700,000 clones, 13% of which are singletons. The source is a man younger than 35 with type 1 diabetes. The material sequenced was naive CD4+ T cells from blood. J is TRBJ1-1 and V is TRBV5-6; D remains unclear. Here the CDR3 reads CASTGQSYTEAFF. The DNA for the CDR3 is TGTGCCAGCACTGGGCAGTCGTACACTGAAGCTTTCTTT.